The 22 T cell receptor beta chains below come from one sample, sequenced in a study of blood T cell repertoires in COVID-19 (dated by TCRdb to 2018 to 2021). The protocol used for the library was the immunoSEQ multiplex PCR assay. Drawn from immuneACCESS, this table holds only the in-frame rearrangements with V and J called that TCRdb kept. Clones are partly lost; checked studies trace under half to an unresolved V gene and leave the rest unexplained. This sample holds roughly 310,000 clones; around 90% were observed only once. The ten largest make up roughly 2.5% of the sample. Sample: PBMCs or T cells enriched from blood (not recorded which). These receptor sequences come from a man in his fifties or sixties who had recovered from COVID-19.

This chain joins TRBV4-2 and TRBJ1-2; D possibly corresponds to TRBD1 (5 bases). CDR1 is LGHNA and CDR2 is YNFKEQ in the germline V gene. The CDR3 consists of 14 residues. V was trimmed by 2 bases and J by 4 bases, leaving 11 bases between them. CDR3 in amino acids: CASSQPAQGYGYTF. DNA of the CDR3: TGTGCCAGCAGCCAACCCGCGCAGGGCTATGGCTACACCTTC.

The chain joins TRBV5-1 to TRBJ2-7, with 8 bases identical to TRBD2. V shed 4 bases and J 6 bases; nucleotides not matched to a gene: 15. CDR3 size: 16 residues. The V gene's germline CDR1 is SGHRS and CDR2 YFSETQ. The CDR3, as DNA: TGCGCCAGCAGCCCGGGGACTAGACAAGAGAGGCGCGAGCAGTACTTC. Translated, it gives CASSPGTRQERREQYF. Complete variable domain (other parts from reference TRBV5-1 and TRBJ2-7): KAGVTQTPRYLIKTRGQQVTLSCSPISGHRSVSWYQQTPGQGLQFLFEYFSETQRNKGNFPGRFSGRQFSNSRSEMNVSTLELGDSALYLCASSPGTRQERREQYFGPGTRLTVT.

A few counts support this clone. J is TRBJ1-2 and V is TRBV5-5; 10 bases are a match to TRBD1. The CDR3 has 14 amino acids. Per germline, CDR1 SGHKS and CDR2 YYEKEE (reference sequence). V shed 1 base, J shed 7 bases, and the junction held 4 bases outside the gene matches. Here the CDR3 DNA reads TGTGCCAGCAGCTTGTTGGGACAGGGGTTTGGCTACACCTTC. It codes for CASSLLGQGFGYTF.

The gene calls are TRBV19 and TRBJ2-1; 9 bases fit TRBD2. The CDR3 spans 15 residues. Trimming removed 3 bases from V and 10 bases from J; junction bases left unmatched: 10. Germline V CDR1 and CDR2: LNHDA, SQIVND (reference sequence). CDR3 sequence (DNA): TGTGCCAGTAGTATCTTAGGGACTAGCCGATTCGAGCAGTTCTTC. Its protein is CASSILGTSRFEQFF.

The rearrangement joins TRBV4-3 to TRBJ1-2; possible D gene TRBD1, 6 bases. Germline V gene sequence: CDR1 LGHNA, CDR2 YSLEER. V lost 6 bases and J 2 bases, leaving 10 bases between the germline ends. This CDR3 contains 13 residues. CDR3 amino acids: CASSAGVNYGYTF. The CDR3 nucleotides read TGCGCCAGCAGTGCAGGGGTGAACTATGGCTACACCTTC.

The chain uses TRBV2 and TRBJ1-1; possible D gene TRBD1, 5 bases. The V end was cut by 7 bases, the J end by 8 bases, with 11 bases between. The V gene's germline CDR1 is SNHLY and CDR2 FYNNEI. The CDR3 runs to 11 residues. The CDR3, as DNA: TGTGCCAGCATGAAGGGGTCCGAAGCTTTCTTT. Encoded protein: CASMKGSEAFF.

The genes are TRBV7-8 and TRBJ2-3, with D possibly being TRBD1 (5 bases). Between the trimmed V and J ends, which lost 5 bases and 2 bases, there was a span of 17 bases. The CDR3 sequence is 16 residues long. CDR1 is SGHVS and CDR2 is FQNEAQ in the germline V gene. CDR3 nucleotide sequence: TGTGCCAGCAGCCAGCGAGTGACAGCCAACACAGATACGCAGTATTTT. Protein sequence: CASSQRVTANTDTQYF.

The rearrangement links TRBV24-1 to TRBJ2-3; the D gene is possibly TRBD2 (6 bases). CDR1 KGHDR and CDR2 SFDVKD come from the germline V gene. The length of the CDR3 is 15 residues. V was shortened by 5 bases and J by 0 bases, with 11 bases between the two germline ends. The chain's CDR3 is CATSATGTSTDTQYF. The DNA for the CDR3 is TGTGCCACCAGTGCGACGGGGACTAGCACAGATACGCAGTATTTT.

The chain links TRBV12-3 or TRBV12-4 to TRBJ2-1; 8 nucleotides align to TRBD2. The CDR3 is 13 amino acids. V shed 6 bases and J 9 bases; nucleotides not matched to a gene: 7. CDR3 nucleotides: TGTGCCAGCAGGCCGGGAGGGCCTGGTGAGCAGTTCTTC. Translation gives CASRPGGPGEQFF.

The rearrangement links TRBV24-1 to TRBJ1-2, with TRBD1 identical over 7 bases. Germline CDR1 KGHDR, CDR2 SFDVKD. J lost 4 bases, V lost 3 bases, and 10 bases had no gene match. The CDR3 spans 16 residues. The CDR3 here is CATSDTKRRDSYGYTF. CDR3 nucleotides: TGTGCCACCAGTGATACGAAACGCCGGGACAGCTATGGCTACACCTTC.

This clone was counted a few times. V gene TRBV28 combines with J gene TRBJ1-4; 10 positions match TRBD1. The J segment lost 4 bases and the V segment lost 8 bases, leaving 7 bases of the junction unmatched. The V gene's germline CDR1 is MDHEN and CDR2 SYDVKM. This CDR3 is 15 amino acids long. The CDR3 loop reads CASVTRDRGNEKLFF. CDR3 in DNA: TGTGCCAGCGTCACCCGGGACAGGGGTAATGAAAAACTGTTTTTT. The whole variable domain, remainder taken from reference TRBV28 and TRBJ1-4, is DVKVTQSSRYLVKRTGEKVFLECVQDMDHENMFWYRQDPGLGLRLIYFSYDVKMKEKGDIPEGYSVSREKKERFSLILESASTNQTSMYLCASVTRDRGNEKLFFGSGTQLSVL.

This rearrangement joins TRBV18 to TRBJ2-7; TRBD2 agrees at 11 bases. The CDR3 contains 15 residues. After removal of 1 base from V and 6 bases from J, the junction contained 5 bases not matched to a gene. Germline V gives CDR1 KGHSH, CDR2 LQKENI. The CDR3 loop reads CASSPRSGRAGEQYF. CDR3 DNA sequence: TGTGCCAGCTCACCACGTAGCGGGAGGGCCGGCGAGCAGTACTTC.

In its sample, this clone was seen a few times. The J gene is TRBJ1-6, the V gene TRBV4-3; 7 bases match TRBD1. Germline V gene data show CDR1 as LGHNA and CDR2 as YSLEER. Trimming cost V 0 bases and J 0 bases; bases outside gene matches: 8. The CDR3 sequence is 19 residues long. CDR3 loop: CASSQEGTVKSSYNSPLHF. CDR3 in DNA: TGCGCCAGCAGCCAAGAAGGGACAGTAAAGAGCTCCTATAATTCACCCCTCCACTTT.

The chain recombines TRBV25-1 with TRBJ1-5; TRBD1 matches 8 bases. Germline assignment: CDR1 MGHDK and CDR2 SYGVNS. The V and J ends lost 8 bases and 3 bases, in that order; junction bases with no gene match: 6. The CDR3 is 14 amino acids. DNA for the CDR3: TGTGCCAGCCAAGGACAGGGACACAATCAGCCCCAGCATTTT. It is translated as CASQGQGHNQPQHF.

The chain joins TRBV6-5 to TRBJ2-7, with 7 bases matching TRBD1. CDR3 length equals 13 residues. Trimming took 7 bases from V and 3 from J; bases not matched to a gene: 6. Germline lookup yields CDR1 MNHEY and CDR2 SVGAGI. In DNA, the CDR3 is TGTGCCAGCACCCGAAGGGGGCACTACGAGCAGTACTTC. Its translation is CASTRRGHYEQYF.

The chain joins TRBV19 to TRBJ2-1, with TRBD1 matching 7 bases. The CDR3 is 15 residues long. V lost 6 bases to trimming and J lost 5 bases; unmatched junction nucleotides: 10. From germline, CDR1 is LNHDA and CDR2 SQIVND (reference sequence). The CDR3 region is CASSQGQKIDNEQFF. In DNA form, the CDR3 reads TGTGCCAGTAGCCAGGGACAGAAGATTGACAATGAGCAGTTCTTC.

In its sample, this clone was seen a few times. The chain couples TRBV7-2 to TRBJ2-7; 7 positions match TRBD2. In germline, CDR1 is SGHTA, CDR2 FQGNSA. V shed 8 bases and J 2 bases; nucleotides not matched to a gene: 6. CDR3 size: 13 residues. DNA of the CDR3: TGTGCCAGCGGAAGCGGGGTCGCCTACGAGCAGTACTTC. It specifies CASGSGVAYEQYF.

V and J are TRBV4-3 and TRBJ2-3; no definite D call. V gave up 0 bases and J gave up 3 bases, with 7 bases separating them. This CDR3 region has 14 residues. The V gene's germline CDR1 is LGHNA and CDR2 YSLEER. The CDR3 sequence: CASSQDTRTDTQYF. The CDR3 nucleotides read TGCGCCAGCAGCCAAGATACCAGGACAGATACGCAGTATTTT.

This clone was seen once. The chain carries TRBV12-3 or TRBV12-4 and TRBJ2-1; D might be TRBD2 (6 bases). The CDR3 runs to 12 residues. V was shortened by 6 bases and J by 13 bases, with 16 bases between the two germline ends. DNA for the CDR3: TGTGCCAGCAGAACCGGTGGAGGGTCCCAGTTCTTC. It translates to CASRTGGGSQFF.

The chain combines TRBV30 with TRBJ2-7; D may be TRBD1 (5 bases). The V gene's germline CDR1 is GTSNPN and CDR2 SVGIG (reference sequence). The CDR3 is made up of 11 amino acids. V was shortened by 6 bases and J by 2 bases, with 8 bases between the two germline ends. CDR3 nucleotide sequence: TGTGCCTGTGGCAGGGCCTACGAGCAGTACTTC. Protein: CACGRAYEQYF. Complete variable domain (other parts from reference TRBV30 and TRBJ2-7): SQTIHQWPATLVQPVGSPLSLECTVEGTSNPNLYWYRQAAGRGLQLLFYSVGIGQISSEVPQNLSASRPQDRQFILSSKKLLLSDSGFYLCACGRAYEQYFGPGTRLTVT.

On this clone itself: This same CDR3 is encoded by further DNA sequences in the sample. V gene TRBV12-3 or TRBV12-4 combines with J gene TRBJ1-2; TRBD1 agrees at 7 bases. The CDR3 totals 13 residues. CDR3 amino acids: CASGRGRGYGYTF. In nucleotides, the CDR3 is TGTGCATCCGGTAGGGGGCGCGGATATGGCTACACCTTC.

The chain recombines TRBV5-1 with TRBJ2-7, with no clear D. Per the germline V gene, CDR1 is SGHRS and CDR2 is YFSETQ. CDR3 length equals 15 residues. V was pared by 5 bases and J by 6 bases, with 21 bases between. DNA for the CDR3: TGCGCCAGCAGAGTAATAGATCTCCAGACGGGCGAGCAGTACTTC. Translated: CASRVIDLQTGEQYF.